The 18 T cell receptor beta chains given below trace back to one sample, sequenced in a study of T-cell memory formation after mild COVID-19 (dated by TCRdb to the early 2020s). The library was produced with 5' RACE. Data came from an Illumina NovaSeq 6000. The public sequencing data were trimmed at Q25 with fastp and processed into clonotypes with MiXCR by TCRdb, which kept only in-frame beta chains. Rows are unified per CDR3 protein, each entry keeping the most common DNA and genes. This sample lists 500,000 to 550,000 distinct CDR3 sequences; 20% were detected once. About 12% of the sample is held by the ten biggest clonotypes. What was sequenced was PBMCs or a T cell subset sorted from them (not recorded which). The receptors were sampled from an adult woman who had mild COVID-19 (a few samples of this study predate the infection). The sample titles of this study are shuffled in the database, so cell type and time point are left out; the donor was told from shared clones.

This clonotype appeared a few times. The chain uses TRBV29-1 and TRBJ1-2; 10 bases match TRBD1. The CDR3 extends over 15 amino acids. The germline V gene has CDR1 SQVTM and CDR2 ANQGSEA. Trimming cost V 6 bases and J 5 bases; bases outside gene matches: 12. The CDR3 DNA sequence: TGCAGCGTAAACACGGCGGACAGGGGGACATATGGCTACACCTTC. Amino acids: CSVNTADRGTYGYTF.

This clonotype has a count of ten or more. The CDR3 loop is CASSLTTGSYGYTF. The DNA for the CDR3 is TGCGCCAGCAGCTTGACGACAGGCAGCTATGGCTACACCTTC. The chain uses TRBV5-1 and TRBJ1-2; perhaps TRBD1 as D (6 bases). V lost 1 base and J lost 4, with 11 bases in between. This CDR3 comprises 14 residues. From germline, CDR1 is SGHRS and CDR2 YFSETQ. Together with reference TRBV5-1 and TRBJ1-2, the CDR3 gives the full variable domain: KAGVTQTPRYLIKTRGQQVTLSCSPISGHRSVSWYQQTPGQGLQFLFEYFSETQRNKGNFPGRFSGRQFSNSRSEMNVSTLELGDSALYLCASSLTTGSYGYTFGSGTRLTVV.

This chain uses TRBV2 with TRBJ2-1; TRBD1 matches at 9 bases. Trimming at V came to 7 bases and at J to 2 bases, leaving 6 bases not matched to a gene. This CDR3 region has 15 residues. Germline assignment: CDR1 SNHLY and CDR2 FYNNEI. This CDR3 reads CASIPRDRAYNEQFF. The CDR3, as DNA: TGTGCCAGCATCCCCCGGGACAGGGCCTACAATGAGCAGTTCTTC.

This clonotype has more than one count but fewer than ten. The genes are TRBV20-1 and TRBJ1-1, with TRBD1 as a possible D gene (5 bases). Trimming removed 3 bases from V and 2 bases from J, with 16 bases in between. This CDR3 spans 15 amino acids. Germline V CDR1 and CDR2: DFQATT, SNEGSKA (reference sequence). The CDR3 protein is CSASPVRVYNTEAFF. The DNA for the CDR3 is TGCAGTGCTAGCCCGGTCAGGGTTTATAACACTGAAGCTTTCTTT.

The gene calls are TRBV5-5 and TRBJ1-1; possibly TRBD1 for D (6 bases). This CDR3 spans 14 amino acids. Germline V gene data show CDR1 as SGHKS and CDR2 as YYEKEE (reference sequence). V lost 6 bases to trimming and J lost 6 bases, with 18 bases between them. The chain's CDR3 is CASTPGDGGAEAFF. CDR3 in DNA: TGTGCCAGCACCCCCGGGGACGGGGGCGCTGAAGCTTTCTTT.

The CDR3 nucleotides are TGTGCCAGCACCCCCTCGGGAGTTGACTACAATGAGCAGTTCTTC. It specifies CASTPSGVDYNEQFF. The chain recombines TRBV5-5 with TRBJ2-1; a weak D match, TRBD2 (6 bases). The CDR3 consists of 15 residues. The germline V and J ends were trimmed by 6 bases and 3 bases, with 16 bases remaining between them. Germline assignment: CDR1 SGHKS and CDR2 YYEKEE (reference sequence).

The rearrangement uses TRBV6-5 and TRBJ2-1; D ambiguous. The germline V gene has CDR1 MNHEY and CDR2 SVGAGI. V gave up 0 bases and J gave up 6 bases, with 12 bases separating them. The CDR3 length is 15 residues. The CDR3 DNA follows: TGTGCCAGCAGTTACTCAGGGTTTGATGTCAATGAGCAGTTCTTC. Its translation: CASSYSGFDVNEQFF.

This clonotype was counted only a few times. The chain uses TRBV12-3 or TRBV12-4 and TRBJ2-1, with TRBD2 matching over 11 bases. After removal of 7 bases from V and 0 bases from J, the junction contained 2 bases not matched to a gene. This CDR3 spans 15 amino acids. As DNA, the CDR3 is TGTGCCAGCACCACTAGCGGGAGCTCCTACAATGAGCAGTTCTTC. Translated, it gives CASTTSGSSYNEQFF.

This clonotype was counted a few times. The CDR3 loop reads CSARDQERNVREQYF. Written as DNA, the CDR3 is TGCAGTGCTAGAGACCAGGAGAGGAACGTCCGCGAGCAGTACTTC. The chain uses TRBV20-1 and TRBJ2-7; D not certain. Trimming cost V 0 bases and J 6 bases, with 18 bases left between them. Germline V gene data show CDR1 as DFQATT and CDR2 as SNEGSKA (reference sequence). The CDR3 runs to 15 residues.

V and J are TRBV7-6 and TRBJ1-1; D ambiguous. Germline CDR1 SGHVS, CDR2 FNYEAQ. V dropped 0 bases and J dropped 7 bases, with 21 bases sitting between them. The CDR3 has 17 amino acids. In nucleotides, the CDR3 is TGTGCCAGCAGCTTAGCCCGTGGTGGGTTGGTGGTTGGTGAAGCTTTCTTT. It translates to CASSLARGGLVVGEAFF. Full variable domain (missing parts from reference TRBV7-6 and TRBJ1-1): GAGVSQSPRYKVTKRGQDVALRCDPISGHVSLYWYRQALGQGPEFLTYFNYEAQQDKSGLPNDRFSAERPEGSISTLTIQRTEQRDSAMYRCASSLARGGLVVGEAFFGQGTRLTVV.

This clonotype was seen at least ten times. The chain recombines TRBV5-1 with TRBJ2-3; D is perhaps TRBD2 (5 bases). Germline V CDR1 and CDR2: SGHRS, YFSETQ. The CDR3 sequence is 12 residues long. V lost 2 bases and J 4 bases, leaving 5 bases between the germline ends. The CDR3 nucleotides are TGCGCCAGCAGCTTTAGCGCAGATACGCAGTATTTT. Translation gives CASSFSADTQYF.

This clonotype was recorded a few times. The chain couples TRBV29-1 to TRBJ1-2; D unresolved. In germline, CDR1 is SQVTM, CDR2 ANQGSEA. This CDR3 is 12 amino acids long. The V end lost 3 bases, the J end lost 7 bases, and 12 bases lay between the germline ends. The CDR3 reads CSVDKGKGGYTF. The CDR3 DNA follows: TGCAGCGTTGACAAGGGAAAGGGTGGCTACACCTTC. The whole variable domain, remainder taken from reference TRBV29-1 and TRBJ1-2, is SAVISQKPSRDICQRGTSLTIQCQVDSQVTMMFWYRQQPGQSLTLIATANQGSEATYESGFVIDKFPISRPNLTFSTLTVSNMSPEDSSIYLCSVDKGKGGYTFGSGTRLTVV.

This clonotype was seen a handful of times. V is TRBV29-1 and J is TRBJ2-2; D tentatively fits TRBD1 or TRBD2 (5 bases each). Trimming took 2 bases from V and 6 from J, leaving 16 bases between them. The germline gives CDR1 SQVTM, CDR2 ANQGSEA. The CDR3 loop spans 15 amino acids. This CDR3 reads CSVERTGRRAGELFF. In DNA, the CDR3 is TGCAGCGTTGAAAGAACGGGACGCCGCGCCGGGGAGCTGTTTTTT.

This clonotype has only a few counts. The chain uses TRBV5-1 and TRBJ2-2; 12 nucleotides align to TRBD1. The CDR3 runs 17 residues. V gave up 4 bases and J gave up 5 bases; unmatched junction bases: 9. Per the germline V gene, CDR1 is SGHRS and CDR2 is YFSETQ. The CDR3 region is CASSPPGQGARTGELFF. The CDR3 nucleotides read TGCGCCAGCAGCCCGCCGGGACAGGGGGCTCGGACCGGGGAGCTGTTTTTT.

This clonotype was found a few times. This sequence joins TRBV10-3 and TRBJ1-2, with 9 positions matching TRBD1. This CDR3 has 15 residues. Germline V gene lookup returns CDR1 ENHRY and CDR2 SYGVKD. J was trimmed by 1 base and V by 2 bases; bases with no gene match: 2. The CDR3: CAISEPGQGNYGYTF. Here the CDR3 DNA reads TGTGCCATCAGTGAGCCGGGACAGGGTAACTATGGCTACACCTTC.

This clonotype came up many times. The V gene is TRBV12-3 or TRBV12-4, the J gene TRBJ2-7; D may be TRBD2 (6 bases). The CDR3 is 13 residues long. The V and J ends lost 0 bases and 6 bases respectively, with 9 bases between them. The CDR3 sequence: CASSLAGGPEQYF. As DNA, the CDR3 is TGTGCCAGCAGTTTAGCGGGGGGTCCCGAGCAGTACTTC.

In its sample, this clonotype was seen a few times. The chain couples TRBV7-2 to TRBJ2-1; 7 nucleotides line up with TRBD2. The V gene's germline CDR1 is SGHTA and CDR2 FQGNSA. The CDR3 is made up of 14 amino acids. V was clipped by 1 base and J by 10 bases; unmatched bases: 7. CDR3 loop: CASSLVWTRPEQFF. CDR3 sequence (DNA): TGTGCCAGCAGCTTAGTTTGGACTAGACCCGAGCAGTTCTTC.

In its sample, this clonotype was seen many times. This rearrangement joins TRBV7-6 to TRBJ1-5; D unclear. The CDR3 has 17 residues. Trimming shortened V by 2 bases and J by 0 bases, and 14 bases separated the two germline ends. The germline CDR1 and CDR2 sequences are SGHVS and FNYEAQ. This CDR3 is CASSLSQPGFSNQPQHF. CDR3 DNA sequence: TGTGCCAGCAGCTTATCACAACCAGGATTTAGCAATCAGCCCCAGCATTTT.